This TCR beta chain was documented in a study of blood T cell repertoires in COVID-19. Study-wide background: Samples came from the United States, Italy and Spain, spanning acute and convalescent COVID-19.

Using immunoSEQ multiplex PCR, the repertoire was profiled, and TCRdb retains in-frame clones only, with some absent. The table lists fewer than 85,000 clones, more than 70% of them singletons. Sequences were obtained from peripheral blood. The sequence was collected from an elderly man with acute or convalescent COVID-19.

CDR3 coding DNA: TGTGCCAGCTCACCACCCACCGAATACAGGAACAGGTACACTGAAGCTTTCTTT. It codes for CASSPPTEYRNRYTEAFF. This chain uses TRBV18 with TRBJ1-1, with D possibly matching TRBD1 (5 bases). V was trimmed by 0 bases and J by 3 bases, leaving 20 bases between them. Germline V gene lookup returns CDR1 KGHSH and CDR2 LQKENI. CDR3 length: 18 residues. Supplemented by reference TRBV18 and TRBJ1-1, the full variable domain reads NAGVMQNPRHLVRRRGQEARLRCSPMKGHSHVYWYRQLPEEGLKFMVYLQKENIIDESGMPKERFSAEFPKEGPSILRIQQVVRGDSAAYFCASSPPTEYRNRYTEAFFGQGTRLTVV.